This record looks at one TCR beta chain sequence and its context. The antigen remains undetermined. This sample is drawn from a study of cytomegalovirus exposure and HLA in healthy donors. Study in general: The roughly 110 validation repertoires were reported in a later analysis to have been generated on the same platform as the approximately 700 first-cohort repertoires. Study-wide points: Specific recognition of CMV antigens was confirmed in vitro for a few chains (all CMV-associated).

V was trimmed by 6 bases and J by 3 bases, leaving 15 bases between them. Germline CDR1 is MNHEY and CDR2 is SMNVEV (reference sequence). The CDR3 contains 15 residues. The protocol was immunoSEQ multiplex PCR, while the TCRdb copy is restricted to in-frame clones and leaves out a portion. The sample holds tens of thousands of clones, approximately 93% seen once. The rearrangement links TRBV27 to TRBJ1-5; the D gene is possibly TRBD1 (5 bases). The clonotype comes from a man younger than 35 in good health and CMV-seropositive. Sequencing input: PBMCs. The CDR3 sequence is CASRVGRGPNQPQHF. CDR3 nucleotide sequence: TGTGCCAGCAGAGTAGGGAGGGGACCCAATCAGCCCCAGCATTTT.